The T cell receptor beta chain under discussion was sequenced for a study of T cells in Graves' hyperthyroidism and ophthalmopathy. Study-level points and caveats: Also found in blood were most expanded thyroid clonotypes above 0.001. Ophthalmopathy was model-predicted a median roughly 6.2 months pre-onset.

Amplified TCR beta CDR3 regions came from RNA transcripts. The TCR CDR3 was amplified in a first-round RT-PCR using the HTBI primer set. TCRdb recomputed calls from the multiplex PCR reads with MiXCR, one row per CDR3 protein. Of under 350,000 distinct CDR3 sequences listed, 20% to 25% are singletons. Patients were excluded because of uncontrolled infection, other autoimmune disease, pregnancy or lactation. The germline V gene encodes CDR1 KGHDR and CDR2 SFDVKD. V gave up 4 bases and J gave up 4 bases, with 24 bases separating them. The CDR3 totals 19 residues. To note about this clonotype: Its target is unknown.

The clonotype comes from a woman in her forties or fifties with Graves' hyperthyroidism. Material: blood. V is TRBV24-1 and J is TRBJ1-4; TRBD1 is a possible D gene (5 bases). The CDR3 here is CATSDRTRRDGADNEKLFF. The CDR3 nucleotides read TGTGCCACCAGTGACCGCACCAGACGAGATGGGGCTGATAATGAAAAACTGTTTTTT.